The T cell receptor beta chain under discussion was sequenced for a study of blood T cells in healthy people across ages. Points from the study as a whole: The fall in TCR beta diversity per million T cells was roughly linear with age. The lack of PBMC sorting stopped any conclusive naive versus antigen-experienced comparison.

A second PCR of roughly 7 to 11 cycles used a sample-barcoded 5' primer and a J-beta primer mix. A 12-random-nucleotide template-switch adaptor tagged each cDNA molecule. TCRdb re-called the 5' RACE reads with MiXCR, one entry per CDR3 protein. The repertoire holds about 750,000 distinct CDR3 sequences, approximately 55% seen once, with under 50% in the top ten. Concerning this clonotype itself: Its antigen remains unidentified.

No fewer than 5 micrograms of total RNA were isolated from every sample. The ends lost 6 bases at V and 6 bases at J; junction bases unmatched: 8. This CDR3 has 12 amino acids. The germline CDR1 and CDR2 sequences are SQVTM and ANQGSEA. This rearrangement joins TRBV29-1 to TRBJ2-7, with 7 bases aligning to TRBD1. The clonotype comes from a man at least 80 years old in good health. Material: blood. The CDR3 spells CSVKMAGGEQYF. The CDR3 DNA sequence: TGCAGCGTGAAAATGGCAGGGGGCGAGCAGTACTTC.